Given below is one TCR beta chain in context. The antigen remains unidentified. Researchers amplified the TCR beta CDR3 regions from RNA transcripts. HTBI primers were the set used in a first-round RT-PCR of the TCR CDR3. TCRdb fed the multiplex PCR reads into MiXCR, producing one record per CDR3 protein. The sample has some 580,000 distinct CDR3 sequences, around 15% seen once; the top ten hold 2.5% to 4%. The CDR3 covers 19 residues. J gave up 1 base and V 4 bases, and 15 bases lay outside the gene matches. Patients showing uncontrolled infection, other autoimmune disease, pregnancy or lactation were ineligible. These data come from a study of T cells in Graves' hyperthyroidism and ophthalmopathy. Study context: Specimen type is peripheral blood, collected at initial diagnosis prior to any treatment.

Overall study findings and caveats: Blood held most thyroid clonotypes expanded above 0.001 frequency.

Sequencing input: blood. The clonotype was recovered from a middle-aged woman with Graves' ophthalmopathy. The genes are TRBV12-3 or TRBV12-4 and TRBJ2-1, with 8 bases identical to TRBD2. The CDR3 is CASSSPGGLARGSYNEQFF. The CDR3 DNA follows: TGTGCCAGCAGTTCCCCGGGGGGGCTAGCGAGAGGATCCTACAATGAGCAGTTCTTC.